Detailed here is one T cell receptor (beta chain). No antigen is known for it. The data originate from a study of OX40 agonist ivuxolimab in advanced cancers. Study-level background: Ivuxolimab was administered intravenously to patients at 0.01 to 10 mg/kg every 2 weeks. Cancers in dose escalation were hepatocellular, melanoma, renal cell and head and neck.

Measured with immunoSEQ multiplex PCR; TCRdb has only the in-frame clones, and not every one. The sample lists approximately 70,000 clones; roughly 84% were seen once. Study findings and constraints: Doses of 0.1 to 3.0 mg/kg were accompanied by clonal expansion of CD4+ and CD8+ blood T cells by week 6.

CDR1 and CDR2 (germline): MNHEY, SMNVEV (reference sequence). The V and J ends lost 5 bases and 0 bases, in that order; junction bases with no gene match: 6. The CDR3 is 15 residues long. This clonotype was sampled from an adult with an advanced solid tumor such as melanoma, head and neck, liver or kidney cancer. The material was CD4+ or CD8+ T cells sorted from blood, obtained in a trial of the OX40 agonist ivuxolimab. This chain links TRBV27 with TRBJ2-5; 7 bases line up with TRBD1. In nucleotides, the CDR3 is TGTGCCAGCAGTCCACTGACAGGGAACCAAGAGACCCAGTACTTC. As protein: CASSPLTGNQETQYF.